This TCR beta chain was sequenced for a study of cytomegalovirus exposure and HLA in healthy donors. Study-level findings and limits: TCR beta sequences reportedly predicted most subjects' HLA-A and HLA-B alleles accurately. Common viral pathogens (according to a later analysis) appeared linked to several of the most significant clusters. Earlier findings revealed that most TCR beta V segments proved productive either about 87% or about 30% of the time. Analysis performed later found 16,000 or so TCR beta sequences associated with HLA alleles at 0.05 false discovery rate.

The CDR3 is 16 amino acids. With 1 base clipped from V and 4 bases from J, the junction kept 5 bases outside the gene matches. Germline CDR1 and CDR2: SGHRS and YFSETQ. Concerning this clone itself: Its matching antigen is unknown.

Both 60 Vbeta primers and 13 Jbeta primers went into the PCR. The repertoire was sequenced with immunoSEQ multiplex PCR; TCRdb's copy has only in-frame clones and lacks some. The table shows roughly 180,000 clones, with approximately 85% occurring only once. Material for sequencing was PBMCs. The chain recombines TRBV5-1 with TRBJ2-3, with TRBD2 identical over 11 bases. The clonotype originates from a man between 18 and 35 years old in good health and CMV-seropositive. This chain's CDR3 is CASSLYSGGASDTQYF. CDR3 bases: TGCGCCAGCAGCTTGTATAGCGGGGGGGCCTCAGATACGCAGTATTTT. Complete variable domain (other parts from reference TRBV5-1 and TRBJ2-3): KAGVTQTPRYLIKTRGQQVTLSCSPISGHRSVSWYQQTPGQGLQFLFEYFSETQRNKGNFPGRFSGRQFSNSRSEMNVSTLELGDSALYLCASSLYSGGASDTQYFGPGTRLTVL.